This T cell receptor (beta chain) was identified during a study of response to subunit inactivated influenza vaccine. Study results and limitations: A suggestion made by the authors is that each seasonal influenza vaccination recruits few new T cells.

Trimming removed 4 bases from V and 0 bases from J; junction bases left unmatched: 5. The germline V gene encodes CDR1 SGHRS and CDR2 YFSETQ. The CDR3 runs to 16 residues. MiXCR, applied by TCRdb to the RT-PCR reads, yields one record per CDR3 protein. The sample includes about 520,000 distinct CDR3 sequences, roughly 25% seen only once; the top ten take less than 2.5%. Comment on this clonotype: Its antigen is unidentified.

The clonotype comes from a man aged 50 to 59 who received an inactivated influenza vaccine. This sequence joins TRBV5-1 and TRBJ2-1; 9 bases are a match to TRBD2. Specimen: CD4+ T cells sorted from PBMCs, collected about 5 days after vaccination. CDR3 DNA sequence: TGCGCCAGCAGCGCGGGGGGGACCAGCTCCTACAATGAGCAGTTCTTC. Translation gives CASSAGGTSSYNEQFF.